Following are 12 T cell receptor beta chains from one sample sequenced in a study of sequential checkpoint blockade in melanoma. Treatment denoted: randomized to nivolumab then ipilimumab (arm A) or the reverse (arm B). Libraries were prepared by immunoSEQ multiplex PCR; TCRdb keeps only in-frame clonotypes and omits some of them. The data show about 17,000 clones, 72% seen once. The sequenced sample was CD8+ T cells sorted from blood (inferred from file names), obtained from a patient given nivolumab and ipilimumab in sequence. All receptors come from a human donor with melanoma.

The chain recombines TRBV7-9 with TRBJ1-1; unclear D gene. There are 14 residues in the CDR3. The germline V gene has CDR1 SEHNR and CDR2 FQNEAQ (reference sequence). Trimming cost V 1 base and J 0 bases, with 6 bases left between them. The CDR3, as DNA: TGTGCCAGCAGCTTAGTCCCAGTGAACACTGAAGCTTTCTTT. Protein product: CASSLVPVNTEAFF.

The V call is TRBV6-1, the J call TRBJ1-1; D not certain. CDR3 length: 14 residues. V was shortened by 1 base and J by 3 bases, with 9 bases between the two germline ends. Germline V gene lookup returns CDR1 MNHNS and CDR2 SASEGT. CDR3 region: CASSEVAGYTEAFF. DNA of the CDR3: TGTGCCAGCAGTGAAGTGGCAGGCTACACTGAAGCTTTCTTT.

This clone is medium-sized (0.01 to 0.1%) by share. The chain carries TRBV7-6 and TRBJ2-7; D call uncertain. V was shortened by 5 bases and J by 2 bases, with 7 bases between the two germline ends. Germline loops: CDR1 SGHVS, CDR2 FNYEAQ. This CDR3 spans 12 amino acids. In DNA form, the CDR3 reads TGTGCCAGCAGCCCCTCGGCCTACGAGCAGTACTTC. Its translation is CASSPSAYEQYF.

CDR3 protein: CTSRRRRRKTYGYTF. The CDR3 DNA is TGCACCAGCAGGAGGCGTCGGCGAAAGACCTATGGCTACACCTTC. The chain carries TRBV1 and TRBJ1-2. TRBV1 is a recognized pseudogene. The CDR3 is 15 amino acids.

CDR3 DNA: TGTGCCAGCGGCACCCCGAACACCGGGGAGCTGTTTTTT. Its translation is CASGTPNTGELFF. V gene TRBV9 combines with J gene TRBJ2-2; D unresolved. CDR3 length: 13 residues. V gave up 7 bases and J gave up 0 bases, with 7 bases separating them. Germline V gene sequence: CDR1 SGDLS, CDR2 YYNGEE. Full variable domain (outside the CDR3, taken from reference TRBV9 and TRBJ2-2): DSGVTQTPKHLITATGQRVTLRCSPRSGDLSVYWYQQSLDQGLQFLIQYYNGEERAKGNILERFSAQQFPDLHSELNLSSLELGDSALYFCASGTPNTGELFFGEGSRLTVL.

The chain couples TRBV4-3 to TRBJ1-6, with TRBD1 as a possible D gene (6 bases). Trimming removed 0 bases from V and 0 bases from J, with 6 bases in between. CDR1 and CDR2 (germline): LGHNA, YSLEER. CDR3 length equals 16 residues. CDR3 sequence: CASSQEQGSYNSPLHF. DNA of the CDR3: TGCGCCAGCAGCCAAGAACAGGGCTCCTATAATTCACCCCTCCACTTT.

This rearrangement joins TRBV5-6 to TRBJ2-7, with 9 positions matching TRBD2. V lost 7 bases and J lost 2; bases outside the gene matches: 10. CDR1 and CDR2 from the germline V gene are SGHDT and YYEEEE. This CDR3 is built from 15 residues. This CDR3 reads CASGLGGGGAYEQYF. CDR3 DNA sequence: TGTGCCAGCGGCCTAGGCGGGGGGGGAGCCTACGAGCAGTACTTC.

CDR3 in DNA: TGTGCCAGCAGCCACAGGGACAGACCTTACGAGCAGTACTTC. Translated: CASSHRDRPYEQYF. The V and J genes are TRBV11-3 and TRBJ2-7, with 7 bases aligning to TRBD1. With 5 bases clipped from V and 4 bases from J, the junction kept 8 bases outside the gene matches. Germline assignment: CDR1 SGHNT and CDR2 YENEEA. The CDR3 runs to 14 residues.

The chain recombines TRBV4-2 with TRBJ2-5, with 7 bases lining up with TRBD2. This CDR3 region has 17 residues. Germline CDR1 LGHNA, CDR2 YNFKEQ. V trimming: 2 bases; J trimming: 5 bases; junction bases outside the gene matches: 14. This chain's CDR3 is CASSQRSGRGGSETQYF. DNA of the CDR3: TGTGCCAGCAGCCAACGATCTGGACGGGGAGGGAGTGAGACCCAGTACTTC.

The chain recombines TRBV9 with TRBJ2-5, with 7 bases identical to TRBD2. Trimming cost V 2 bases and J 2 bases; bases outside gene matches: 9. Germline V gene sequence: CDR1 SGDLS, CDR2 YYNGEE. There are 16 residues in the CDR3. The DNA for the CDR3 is TGTGCCAGCAGCGTCTTCAGCGGGGAGACTCAAGAGACCCAGTACTTC. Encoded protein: CASSVFSGETQETQYF.

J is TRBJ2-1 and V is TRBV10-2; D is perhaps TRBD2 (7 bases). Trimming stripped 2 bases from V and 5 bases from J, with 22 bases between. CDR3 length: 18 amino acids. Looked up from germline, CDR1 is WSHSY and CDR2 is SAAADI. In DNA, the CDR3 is TGCGCCAGCAGTGAGCCGCAGCCGGGGAGGGGGAAAAACAATGAGCAGTTCTTC. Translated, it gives CASSEPQPGRGKNNEQFF.

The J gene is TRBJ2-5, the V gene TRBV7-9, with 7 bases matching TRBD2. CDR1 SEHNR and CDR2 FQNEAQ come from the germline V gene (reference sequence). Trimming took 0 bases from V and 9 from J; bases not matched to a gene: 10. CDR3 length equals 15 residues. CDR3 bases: TGTGCCAGCAGCTTAGCTGCGACCTACGCGGGGGCCCAGTACTTC. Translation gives CASSLAATYAGAQYF.